The 10 T cell receptor beta chains below were found in one sample sequenced in a study of blood T cells in healthy people across ages. Next came a second PCR, run for about 7 to 11 cycles, which used a sample-barcoded 5' primer along with a J-beta primer mix. One entry per CDR3 protein, called by TCRdb with MiXCR from the 5' RACE reads. Of approximately 800,000 distinct CDR3 sequences in the sample, 20% to 30% were seen once. This same sample was also taken into another study, of T cells of mothers and their children.

What was sequenced was blood. These receptors originate from a boy aged 5-17 years in good health.

V is TRBV3-1 and J is TRBJ2-1; unclear D gene. CDR3 size: 13 residues. Germline assignment: CDR1 LGHDT and CDR2 YNNKEL (reference sequence). V lost 1 base, J lost 10 bases, and 11 bases lay in between. The CDR3 DNA sequence: TGTGCCAGCAGCCAAGTCCCCAGTGAGGAGCAGTTCTTC. Its protein product is CASSQVPSEEQFF.

The V gene is TRBV9, the J gene TRBJ2-7; 10 positions agree with TRBD2. The CDR3 is made up of 15 amino acids. J gave up 7 bases and V 0 bases, and 7 bases lay outside the gene matches. Germline V CDR1 and CDR2: SGDLS, YYNGEE. The CDR3 DNA reads TGTGCCAGCAGCGTAGAGCTAGCGGGAGTAGGTGAGCAGTACTTC. It yields the protein CASSVELAGVGEQYF.

Remarks on this clonotype: The junction and the germline gene differ at one end; a read error may be behind it. The rearrangement links TRBV6-5 to TRBJ2-2, with a possible D match to TRBD2 (5 bases). This CDR3 has 11 amino acids. Germline V CDR1 and CDR2: MNHEY, SVGAGI. The CDR3 DNA follows: TGTGCCAGCACCAACACCGGGGAGCTGTTCTTT. Its translation is CASTNTGELFF.

This clonotype was seen a handful of times. J is TRBJ2-2 and V is TRBV4-2; D gene unclear. Trimming took off 0 bases at V and 7 bases at J, with 12 bases between the two ends. Germline values: CDR1 LGHNA, CDR2 YNFKEQ. CDR3 length: 15 amino acids. For the CDR3, the DNA is TGTGCCAGCAGCCAAGAACGAGGTGGTTTCGGGGAGCTGTTTTTT. This translates into CASSQERGGFGELFF.

This clonotype was counted only a few times. The chain combines TRBV7-2 with TRBJ2-3; D remains unclear. V shed 1 base and J shed 3 bases, with 8 bases lying between them. The germline V gene encodes CDR1 SGHTA and CDR2 FQGNSA. The CDR3 covers 14 residues. The CDR3 here is CASSLVRATDTQYF. For the CDR3, the DNA is TGTGCCAGCAGCTTAGTTCGTGCTACAGATACGCAGTATTTT.

CDR3 region: CASSYSEDKEEETQYF. The CDR3 DNA follows: TGTGCCAGCAGTTACTCAGAGGACAAGGAGGAGGAGACCCAGTACTTC. J is TRBJ2-5 and V is TRBV6-2 or TRBV6-3, with D perhaps given as TRBD1 or TRBD2 (5 bases each). CDR3 length equals 16 residues. Germline CDR1 MNHEY, CDR2 SVGEGT. Trimming stripped 0 bases from V and 5 bases from J, with 16 bases between.

This clonotype was seen a few times. The chain is built from TRBV6-6 and TRBJ1-3; D is uncertain. The germline CDR1 and CDR2 sequences are MNHNY and SVGAGI (reference sequence). The CDR3 sequence is 15 residues long. Trimming stripped 6 bases from V and 2 bases from J, with 14 bases between. This chain's CDR3 is CASSEQPRTGNTIYF. CDR3 sequence (DNA): TGTGCCAGCAGCGAGCAACCGAGGACTGGAAACACCATATATTTT.

This clonotype was seen only a few times. V is TRBV20-1 and J is TRBJ1-5; perhaps TRBD1 as D (5 bases). The CDR3 has 14 residues. Germline CDR1 and CDR2: DFQATT and SNEGSKA (reference sequence). Trimming removed 2 bases from V and 1 base from J, with 9 bases in between. CDR3 protein: CSARQGTSNQPQHF. As DNA, the CDR3 is TGCAGTGCTAGACAGGGAACAAGCAATCAGCCCCAGCATTTT.

This clonotype was counted between two and nine times. The rearrangement uses TRBV19 and TRBJ2-5; D is ambiguous. Germline V CDR1 and CDR2: LNHDA, SQIVND (reference sequence). Trimming left V 5 bases short and J 4 bases short, with 8 bases between. This CDR3 is 12 amino acids long. CDR3 loop: CASSEVPETQYF. As DNA, the CDR3 is TGTGCCAGTAGTGAAGTCCCAGAGACCCAGTACTTC.

There are many counts of this clonotype. V is TRBV7-8 and J is TRBJ1-4, with D uncertain. The V end was cut by 7 bases, the J end by 0 bases, with 12 bases between. Germline CDR1 SGHVS, CDR2 FQNEAQ. The CDR3 is 15 amino acids. In DNA, the CDR3 is TGTGCCAGCACCCTGAACAGCGCAACTAATGAAAAACTGTTTTTT. As protein: CASTLNSATNEKLFF.